This is a list of T cell receptor beta chains from one sample in a study of T cell repertoires in cytomegalovirus infection. A single record per CDR3 protein comes from TCRdb applying MiXCR to the reads. The data show 160,000 or so distinct CDR3 sequences, about 20% seen once. Antigens for these TCRs are unknown. Here the sequenced sample was CD8+ T cells from cultured PBMCs, taken from culture after CMV antigen stimulation. The receptors here all came from a human donor in good health (CMV status not recorded). Some clones in this sample may be carry-over from other donors' samples. The CDR3 runs from the conserved cysteine through the conserved F or W. The D gene is left open where the match is weak. Rows may omit the clone size; those that give it use once, few, many or a size class.

d_gene	abundance	v_gene	j_gene	CDR3nt	CDR3aa
TRBD1	few	TRBV4-1	TRBJ1-1	TGCGCCAGCAGCCAGCGTCCCGGGACAGGCAATCATGAAGCTTTCTTT	CASSQRPGTGNHEAFF
TRBD2	few	TRBV7-8	TRBJ2-7	TGTGCCAGCAGCATGGAGCCGGGACTAGCGCTAAAGGGTCGGTACGAGCAGTACTTC	CASSMEPGLALKGRYEQYF
TRBD2	-	TRBV12-3/TRBV12-4	TRBJ2-4	TGTGCCAGCATCCGCGGGGGGAATAACATTCAGTACTTC	CASIRGGNNIQYF
TRBD1	few	TRBV20-1	TRBJ1-1	TGCAGTGCTAGAGATCCGGGGACAGACCCTTCCGCTTTCTTT	CSARDPGTDPSAFF
-	-	TRBV20-1	TRBJ2-7	TGCAGTGGTCTCGAGTCCCCGAACACCTACAAGCAGTACTTC	CSGLESPNTYKQYF
-	few	TRBV7-2	TRBJ2-3	TGTGCCAGCAGCTTAGGACGTCGGGGGTTGATAGGAGATACGCAGTATTTT	CASSLGRRGLIGDTQYF
-	few	TRBV4-3	TRBJ1-1	TGCGCCAGCAGCGCCATGTTGGGGGACACTGAAGCTTTCTTT	CASSAMLGDTEAFF
-	few	TRBV12-3/TRBV12-4	TRBJ1-2	TGTGCCAGCAGTTTCCTAGGCGAGAACTATGGCTACACCTTC	CASSFLGENYGYTF
-	-	TRBV2	TRBJ1-1	TGTGCCAGACAAGAAGGGGCGAACACTGAAGCTTTCTTT	CARQEGANTEAFF
-	-	TRBV5-1	TRBJ2-7	TGCGCCAGCAGCTTGGGAAAATCCTACGAGCAGTACTTC	CASSLGKSYEQYF
TRBD1	few	TRBV11-1	TRBJ1-1	TGTGCCAGCAGCTTAGCGCCCGGGACAGACAACACTGAAGCTTTCTTT	CASSLAPGTDNTEAFF
TRBD1	-	TRBV7-3	TRBJ1-6	TGTGCCAGCAGCCGCACAGGGGGAAGATCACCCCTCCACTTT	CASSRTGGRSPLHF
-	few	TRBV7-2	TRBJ1-1	TGTGCCAGCGGACTAAAGACAGCCTTTAACACTGAAGCTTTCTTT	CASGLKTAFNTEAFF
TRBD2	-	TRBV11-3	TRBJ2-1	TGTGCCAGCAGCTTAGGTCCTAGCGGGGGACCTAATGAGCAGTTCTTC	CASSLGPSGGPNEQFF
-	few	TRBV6-2/TRBV6-3	TRBJ1-2	TGTGCCAGCAGTTACTTTCGCCGGAGCATCTATGGCTACACCTTC	CASSYFRRSIYGYTF
-	many	TRBV2	TRBJ2-2	TGTGGGGGGGTCGCCAGGGACACCGGGGAGCTGTTTTTT	CGGVARDTGELFF
-	-	TRBV15	TRBJ2-3	TGTGCCACCAGCAGCCCCAGGGCCTCTAGCACAGATACGCAGTATTTT	CATSSPRASSTDTQYF
-	few	TRBV12-3/TRBV12-4	TRBJ1-2	TGTGCCAGCAGGGATAACTATGGCTACACCTTC	CASRDNYGYTF
TRBD1	few	TRBV7-2	TRBJ1-5	TGTGCCAGCAGCATCACAGGGGGTAGCAATCAGCCCCAGCATTTT	CASSITGGSNQPQHF
-	few	TRBV4-1	TRBJ2-7	TGCGCCAGCAGCCTGGGGGCGGGGGATTTCTACGAGCAGTACTTC	CASSLGAGDFYEQYF
TRBD2	-	TRBV4-1	TRBJ2-3	TGCGCCAGCAGCCAAAGACTAGCGGGGAGAACAGATACGCAGTATTTT	CASSQRLAGRTDTQYF
-	-	TRBV4-3	TRBJ1-4	TGCGCCAGCAGCCAGGCCCGTGCGGCTAATGAAAAACTGTTTTTT	CASSQARAANEKLFF
TRBD1	-	TRBV27	TRBJ1-5	TGTGCCAGCAGCCATCAGGGGGGGGTCCAGCCCCAGCATTTT	CASSHQGGVQPQHF
TRBD1	few	TRBV6-1	TRBJ1-6	TGTGCCAGCAGTGAAGATCAGGGGGCTGCTTCACCCCTCCACTTT	CASSEDQGAASPLHF
-	-	TRBV30	TRBJ1-2	TGTGCCTGGAGTGTACCTACAGGGAATAATCCTCCCTCTAACTATGGCTACACCTTC	CAWSVPTGNNPPSNYGYTF
TRBD1	-	TRBV6-5	TRBJ2-1	TGTGCCAGCAGTTACGAGCTATCCGGGACAGGGGGCGATGAGCAGTTCTTC	CASSYELSGTGGDEQFF
-	few	TRBV4-1	TRBJ2-2	TGCGCCAGCACGACTGCAGACGGCGGGGAGCTGTTTTTT	CASTTADGGELFF
TRBD1	-	TRBV11-2	TRBJ2-6	TGTGCCAGCAGCCCCCGGACAGGGCCAACGCCTGGGGCCAACGTCCTGACTTTC	CASSPRTGPTPGANVLTF
-	-	TRBV27	TRBJ1-2	TGTGCCAGCAGTTTATCGAAGGAAATTGGCTACACCTTC	CASSLSKEIGYTF